What follows is one T cell receptor (beta chain) and its context. Germline V gives CDR1 KGHDR, CDR2 SFDVKD. This CDR3 is 17 amino acids long. The V end lost 6 bases, the J end lost 4 bases, and 23 bases lay between the germline ends. The sample comes from a study of kidney transplant recipient with SARS-CoV-2 infection. MiXCR, run by TCRdb on the reads, gives a single entry per CDR3 protein. The sample carries about 250,000 distinct CDR3 sequences, 25% to 30% recorded once. This TCR was sampled from a male patient aged 30 to 40 who had COVID-19 and was a kidney transplant recipient. Some T cells may arise from the graft donor. This material consisted of a blood sample, taken at baseline and on approximately day 120 from a kidney transplant recipient. The V call is TRBV24-1, the J call TRBJ1-2; D not resolved. DNA of the CDR3: TGTGCCACCAGTAGGCCAGGTAGTACCAGAAAGACCTATGGCTACACCTTC. It translates to CATSRPGSTRKTYGYTF.